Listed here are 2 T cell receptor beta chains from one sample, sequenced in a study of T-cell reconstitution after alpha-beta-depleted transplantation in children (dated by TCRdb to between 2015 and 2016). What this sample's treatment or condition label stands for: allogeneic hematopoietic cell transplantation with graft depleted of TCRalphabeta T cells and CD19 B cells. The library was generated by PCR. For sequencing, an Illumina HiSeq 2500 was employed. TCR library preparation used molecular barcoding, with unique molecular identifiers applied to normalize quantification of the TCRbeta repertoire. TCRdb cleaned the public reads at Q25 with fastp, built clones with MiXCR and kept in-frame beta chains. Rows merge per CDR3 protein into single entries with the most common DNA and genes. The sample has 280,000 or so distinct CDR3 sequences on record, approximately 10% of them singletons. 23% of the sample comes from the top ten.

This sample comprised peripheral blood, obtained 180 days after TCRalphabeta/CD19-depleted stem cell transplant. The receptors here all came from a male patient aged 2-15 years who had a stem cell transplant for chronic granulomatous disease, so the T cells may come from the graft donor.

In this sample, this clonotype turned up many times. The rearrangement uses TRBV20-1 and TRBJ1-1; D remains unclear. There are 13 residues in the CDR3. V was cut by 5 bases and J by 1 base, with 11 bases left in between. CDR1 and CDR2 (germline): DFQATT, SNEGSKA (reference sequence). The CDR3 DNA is TGCAGTGCTCAACAAAGACGGAACACTGAAGCTTTCTTT. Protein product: CSAQQRRNTEAFF.

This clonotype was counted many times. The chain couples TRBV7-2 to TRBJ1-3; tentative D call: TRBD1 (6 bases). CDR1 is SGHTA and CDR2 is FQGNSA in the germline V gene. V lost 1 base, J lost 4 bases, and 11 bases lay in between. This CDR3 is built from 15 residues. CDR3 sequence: CASSLGGGNGNTIYF. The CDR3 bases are TGTGCCAGCAGCTTAGGAGGGGGGAACGGAAACACCATATATTTT. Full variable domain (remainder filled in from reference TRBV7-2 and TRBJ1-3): GAGVSQSPSNKVTEKGKDVELRCDPISGHTALYWYRQSLGQGLEFLIYFQGNSAPDKSGLPSDRFSAERTGGSVSTLTIQRTQQEDSAVYLCASSLGGGNGNTIYFGEGSWLTVV.